This TCR beta chain was captured in a study of CD8 T cells in Susac syndrome. V was cut by 2 bases and J by 3 bases, with 10 bases left in between. Germline assignment: CDR1 MNHNY and CDR2 SVGAGI (reference sequence). CDR3 length: 14 amino acids. After extraction with the RNeasy kit, about 0.5 to 1 ug of the RNA was reverse transcribed using random hexamers. TCRdb recomputed calls from the immunoSEQ multiplex PCR reads with MiXCR, one row per CDR3 protein. Counted here are more than 70,000 distinct CDR3 sequences, 90% to 95% occurring once; the ten biggest clones make up just over 0.5%. Sequencing was performed on CD8+ T cells from PBMCs. This TCR derives from a human donor with multiple sclerosis. The V and J genes are TRBV6-6 and TRBJ1-1, with D possibly matching TRBD1 (5 bases). The CDR3 DNA sequence: TGTGCCAGCAGTTACCGCGGAGGGGACACTGAAGCTTTCTTT. This sequence encodes CASSYRGGDTEAFF.